The 17 T cell receptor beta chains below all came from one sample that was sequenced in a study of metastatic and nonmetastatic thyroid tumors. Each patient came to thyroid surgery without any prior treatment (of any kind). TCRdb reanalyzed the PCR reads with MiXCR. The sample includes about 24,000 clones, approximately 20% of them seen just once. The sample was blood. These receptors originate from a female donor with papillary thyroid cancer or a benign thyroid nodule (not recorded which). Some clones in this sample may be carry-over from other donors' samples.

This clone occurred many times. The same CDR3 also results from other DNA sequences found in this sample. V and J are TRBV30 and TRBJ2-3; the D gene is possibly TRBD2 (7 bases). Germline V CDR1 and CDR2: GTSNPN, SVGIG (reference sequence). The CDR3 loop spans 16 amino acids. Trimming removed 0 bases at V and 1 base at J, with 14 bases between. The CDR3 DNA reads as TGTGCCTGGAGTGTGAGGGGAGGGGGAGGCACAGATACGCAGTATTTT. Amino acid sequence: CAWSVRGGGGTDTQYF.

With regard to this clone: One junction end disagrees with the germline gene, perhaps due to a read error. This chain links TRBV7-2 with TRBJ2-2, with D hard to call. The CDR3 runs to 14 residues. Germline V gene lookup returns CDR1 SGHTA and CDR2 FQGNSA. CDR3 sequence (DNA): TGTGCCACCTCAACCGGGTCGAACACAGGGGAGCTGTTTTTT. Its protein is CATSTGSNTGELFF.

This clone was counted ten times or more. The genes are TRBV10-3 and TRBJ1-1, with no clear D. Per the germline V gene, CDR1 is ENHRY and CDR2 is SYGVKD. The CDR3 spans 13 residues. The ends were cut back, 6 bases at V and 4 bases at J, with 12 bases in the middle. This CDR3 reads CAISNLGSTEAFF. CDR3 nucleotides: TGTGCCATCAGCAACCTCGGGAGCACTGAAGCTTTCTTT.

Many counts were recorded for this clone. Other DNA sequences in the same sample also yield this CDR3. The chain uses TRBV6-4 and TRBJ1-6, with a weak D call TRBD1 (6 bases). From germline, CDR1 is MRHNA and CDR2 SNTAGT. The CDR3 spans 14 residues. Trimming took off 6 bases at V and 7 bases at J, with 13 bases between the two ends. This CDR3 is CASSDEGGNSPLHF. The CDR3 nucleotides are TGTGCCAGCAGCGACGAGGGGGGGAATTCACCCCTCCACTTT.

This clone showed up many times. V and J are TRBV20-1 and TRBJ1-2; a weak D match, TRBD1 (5 bases). V was clipped by 0 bases and J by 2 bases, with 7 bases between them. The CDR3 runs to 13 residues. Germline CDR1 DFQATT, CDR2 SNEGSKA (reference sequence). CDR3 region: CSARDGANYGYTF. Written as DNA, the CDR3 is TGCAGTGCTAGAGACGGGGCCAACTATGGCTACACCTTC.

In its sample, this clone was seen many times. V is TRBV7-6 and J is TRBJ2-2, with 7 positions matching TRBD2. Germline V gene sequence: CDR1 SGHVS, CDR2 FNYEAQ. The CDR3 consists of 14 residues. Trimming took 6 bases from V and 3 from J; bases not matched to a gene: 4. CDR3 region: CASSTRGDTGELFF. The CDR3 nucleotides are TGTGCCAGCAGTACTCGGGGGGACACCGGGGAGCTGTTTTTT. The variable domain in full, completed from reference TRBV7-6 and TRBJ2-2, reads GAGVSQSPRYKVTKRGQDVALRCDPISGHVSLYWYRQALGQGPEFLTYFNYEAQQDKSGLPNDRFSAERPEGSISTLTIQRTEQRDSAMYRCASSTRGDTGELFFGEGSRLTVL.

This clone was recorded at least ten times. V and J are TRBV11-2 and TRBJ2-3; perhaps TRBD2 as D (6 bases). Deletions cut 3 bases from V and 8 bases from J, with 6 bases between. Looked up from germline, CDR1 is SGHAT and CDR2 is FQNNGV. CDR3 length equals 11 residues. The CDR3 loop is CASSLGGTQYF. CDR3 DNA: TGTGCCAGCAGCTTGGGGGGTACGCAGTATTTT.

A word on this clone: A much larger clone is a single base away; this may be a read error. The chain has TRBV7-2 and TRBJ2-5; D may be TRBD2 (5 bases). V gave up 5 bases and J gave up 5 bases, with 12 bases separating them. Germline V lookup: CDR1 SGHTA, CDR2 FQGNSA. CDR3 size: 13 residues. CDR3 nucleotides: TGTGCCAGCAGCGTTTCTCGAGGGGAGACCCAGTACTTC. Translation gives CASSVSRGETQYF.

The chain is built from TRBV6-5 and TRBJ1-5; D is unresolved. Trimming shortened V by 0 bases and J by 14 bases, and 17 bases separated the two germline ends. This CDR3 comprises 14 residues. CDR1 MNHEY and CDR2 SVGAGI come from the germline V gene. CDR3 sequence (DNA): TGTGCCAGCAGTTACTCTTCGGGCTATCAGCCAAAGCATTTT. Translating it yields CASSYSSGYQPKHF.

The J gene is TRBJ1-1, the V gene TRBV6-1; tentatively, D is TRBD1 (5 bases). Germline V lookup: CDR1 MNHNS, CDR2 SASEGT. The V end lost 2 bases, the J end lost 3 bases, and 10 bases lay between the germline ends. This CDR3 region has 14 residues. DNA for the CDR3: TGTGCCAGCAGTGAATATCAGGGTTACACTGAAGCTTTCTTT. This translates into CASSEYQGYTEAFF.

Worth noting for this clone: A much larger clone is a single base away; this may be a read error. The chain joins TRBV7-9 to TRBJ2-3; D not resolved. Trimming cost V 2 bases and J 4 bases, with 7 bases left between them. Per the germline V gene, CDR1 is SEHNR and CDR2 is FQNEAQ (reference sequence). The CDR3 sequence is 13 residues long. CDR3 sequence: CASSLISADTQYF. The CDR3 DNA reads TGTGCCAGCAGCTTAATTTCCGCAGATACGCAGTATTTT.

The chain is built from TRBV2 and TRBJ1-1, with D tentatively TRBD1 (5 bases). The V end was cut by 5 bases, the J end by 0 bases, with 19 bases between. In germline, CDR1 is SNHLY, CDR2 FYNNEI. This CDR3 is 17 amino acids long. CDR3 nucleotides: TGTGCCAGCAGTACACCTGACAGCAGGATCATGAACACTGAAGCTTTCTTT. It codes for CASSTPDSRIMNTEAFF.

This clone was recorded at least ten times. The chain is built from TRBV3-1 and TRBJ2-7, with 8 nucleotides matching TRBD1. There are 14 residues in the CDR3. Germline V CDR1 and CDR2: LGHDT, YNNKEL (reference sequence). With 5 bases clipped from V and 2 bases from J, the junction kept 5 bases outside the gene matches. The CDR3 here is CASSWQGAAYEQYF. CDR3 DNA sequence: TGTGCCAGCAGCTGGCAGGGGGCCGCCTACGAGCAGTACTTC.

This clone was observed at least ten times. The V and J genes are TRBV5-8 and TRBJ2-3, with TRBD1 matching 7 bases. V shed 2 bases and J 6 bases; nucleotides not matched to a gene: 3. Germline lookup yields CDR1 SGHTS and CDR2 YDEGEE. The CDR3 totals 13 residues. CDR3 in amino acids: CASSFDRVDTQYF. Written as DNA, the CDR3 is TGTGCCAGCAGCTTCGACAGGGTTGATACGCAGTATTTT.

This clone has at least ten counts. The chain joins TRBV4-2 to TRBJ2-3; no clear D. Germline V gene sequence: CDR1 LGHNA, CDR2 YNFKEQ. Trimming left V 0 bases short and J 1 base short, with 8 bases between. This CDR3 spans 15 amino acids. In nucleotides, the CDR3 is TGTGCCAGCAGCCAAGATAGTTCTGGCACAGATACGCAGTATTTT. Protein sequence: CASSQDSSGTDTQYF.

The sample holds a few counts of this clone. One junction end does not reproduce the germline sequence, and a read error may be involved. The rearrangement joins TRBV6-1 to TRBJ2-7; D not certain. The germline V gene has CDR1 MNHNS and CDR2 SASEGT. The CDR3 contains 11 residues. The CDR3 is CASSTEREHYF. The CDR3 coding sequence is TGTGCCAGCAGCACGGAGCGAGAGCATTACTTC.

This clone showed up many times. The chain carries TRBV24-1 and TRBJ2-5; no firm D call. V gave up 4 bases and J gave up 5 bases, with 7 bases separating them. Germline CDR1 reads KGHDR; CDR2 reads SFDVKD. CDR3 size: 12 residues. This CDR3 reads CATSESGETQYF. The CDR3, as DNA: TGTGCCACCAGTGAATCTGGGGAGACCCAGTACTTC.